This T cell receptor (beta chain) was observed in a study of blood T cell repertoires in COVID-19. Study as a whole: COVID-19 samples from acute and convalescent phases originated in the United States, Italy and Spain.

The germline gives CDR1 SGHRS, CDR2 YFSETQ. The CDR3 totals 16 residues. Trimming at V came to 0 bases and at J to 4 bases, leaving 8 bases not matched to a gene. Sequencing used immunoSEQ multiplex PCR; TCRdb keeps in-frame clones, though not all of them. The sample contains some 150,000 clones, approximately 85% of which appear only once. This receptor was taken from a woman aged 55 to 70 with COVID-19, enrolled during active disease. The V gene is TRBV5-1, the J gene TRBJ2-5; TRBD1 matches 8 bases. The sample consisted of peripheral blood. The chain's CDR3 is CASSLGAGGEAETQYF. CDR3 nucleotides: TGCGCCAGCAGCTTGGGGGCAGGGGGCGAGGCAGAGACCCAGTACTTC.